The clone carrying this T cell receptor beta chain was seen a single time. Its specificity is not known. This may come from a read error, since a much larger clone is one base off. This sample is drawn from a study of post-analysis software for immune sequencing data. Study at large: Included courses were relapsing-remitting and secondary progressive multiple sclerosis; progressive-relapsing multiple sclerosis was also included.

CDR3 length: 11 residues. Germline CDR1 is SQVTM and CDR2 is ANQGSEA. With 6 bases clipped from V and 7 bases from J, the junction kept 6 bases outside the gene matches. Each TCR beta cDNA library carried unique molecular identifiers. T cells numbering 1 to 10 million yielded 500,000 or so cDNA molecules. TCRdb ran MiXCR on the PCR reads and lists one entry per CDR3 protein. Here the sample spans about 200,000 distinct CDR3 sequences, 29% being singletons. The study, taken as a whole, reports: Elevated frequency relative to controls characterized four or five TRBV segments in patients, TRBV5-6, TRBV5-1 and TRBV20-1 among them. Comparison with controls showed significantly lower normalized Chao1 diversity in multiple sclerosis patients. F measure showed strong co-clustering of same-batch samples.

This chain joins TRBV29-1 and TRBJ2-7; 7 nucleotides match TRBD2. The source material was blood. This TCR derives from a girl between 2 and 17 years old with multiple sclerosis. CDR3 sequence reads: CSVAGRAEQYF. The DNA of the CDR3 is TGCAGCGTAGCGGGACGAGCGGAGCAGTACTTC.